These 32 T cell receptor beta chains came from one sample sequenced in a study of T cell responses to AZD1222 COVID-19 vaccine. The assay was immunoSEQ multiplex PCR, and TCRdb's table has in-frame clones only and misses some. Among roughly 77,000 clones listed, about 92% were seen once. The material sequenced was peripheral blood, taken 28 days after the second AZD1222 dose. These receptor sequences come from an adult who received the AZD1222 COVID-19 vaccine.

This clone has just one count. This chain links TRBV5-1 with TRBJ1-3; D is undetermined. This CDR3 is 16 amino acids long. V lost 7 bases, J lost 0 bases, and 17 bases lay in between. Germline CDR1 and CDR2: SGHRS and YFSETQ. CDR3 sequence: CASALGKQSSGNTIYF. CDR3 coding DNA: TGCGCCAGCGCACTGGGAAAGCAGAGCTCTGGAAACACCATATATTTT.

This chain links TRBV27 with TRBJ1-6; no clear D gene. Trimming took 3 bases from V and 7 from J, leaving 16 bases between them. The CDR3 totals 16 residues. Germline-derived CDR1 and CDR2 are MNHEY and SMNVEV (reference sequence). DNA of the CDR3: TGTGCCAGCAGTTTTCCACACAAAGGCGGCAATTCACCCCTCCACTTT. Translating it yields CASSFPHKGGNSPLHF.

The chain is built from TRBV28 and TRBJ2-2, with unresolved D. This CDR3 contains 13 residues. Germline V gene sequence: CDR1 MDHEN, CDR2 SYDVKM. Trimming took 3 bases from V and 1 from J, leaving 3 bases between them. The CDR3 protein is CASSFGNTGELFF. CDR3 coding DNA: TGTGCCAGCAGTTTCGGGAACACCGGGGAGCTGTTTTTT.

The chain has TRBV6-6 and TRBJ2-7; no clear D gene. The CDR3 loop spans 12 amino acids. CDR1 is MNHNY and CDR2 is SVGAGI in the germline V gene (reference sequence). Between the trimmed V and J ends, which lost 6 bases and 4 bases, there was a span of 10 bases. Here the CDR3 DNA reads TGTGCCAGCAGCGTCGACGGATACGAGCAGTACTTC. It is translated as CASSVDGYEQYF.

The rearrangement joins TRBV7-2 to TRBJ2-5; 11 bases map to TRBD2. Per germline, CDR1 SGHTA and CDR2 FQGNSA. V shed 5 bases, J shed 7 bases, and the junction held 15 bases outside the gene matches. The CDR3 is 17 residues long. The CDR3 region is CASSALGGLAGGGTQYF. In DNA, the CDR3 is TGTGCCAGCAGCGCCTTAGGGGGGCTAGCGGGAGGAGGGACCCAGTACTTC.

The chain employs TRBV3-1 (or the pseudogene TRBV3-2) and TRBJ1-3; 12 nucleotides line up with TRBD1. The CDR3 runs to 17 residues. Germline V gene lookup returns CDR1 LGHDT and CDR2 YNNKEL (reference sequence). V shed 11 bases, J shed 0 bases, and the junction held 11 bases outside the gene matches. The DNA of the CDR3 is TGTGCCTCTCACGGGACAGGGGGCCATCGCTCTGGAAACACCATATATTTT. Translated: CASHGTGGHRSGNTIYF.

This clone was counted a single time. V and J are TRBV4-2 and TRBJ2-1; 9 nucleotides align to TRBD2. The CDR3 length is 20 residues. J gave up 2 bases and V 0 bases, and 14 bases lay outside the gene matches. Germline values: CDR1 LGHNA, CDR2 YNFKEQ. The DNA for the CDR3 is TGTGCCAGCAGCCAAGATGGGAATAGCGGGGGCCCGGGGACCTACAATGAGCAGTTCTTC. Residues: CASSQDGNSGGPGTYNEQFF.

The genes are TRBV5-1 and TRBJ2-1, with D possibly called TRBD1 or TRBD2 (5 bases each). The CDR3 extends over 15 amino acids. Deletions cut 0 bases from V and 7 bases from J, with 14 bases between. CDR1 is SGHRS, CDR2 YFSETQ, per germline. The CDR3 protein is CASSLDGAVRNEQFF. Here the CDR3 DNA reads TGCGCCAGCAGCTTGGACGGGGCGGTACGGAATGAGCAGTTCTTC.

V is TRBV12-5 and J is TRBJ1-1, with a tentative D call TRBD1 (5 bases). Trimming removed 6 bases from V and 7 bases from J, with 9 bases in between. Germline CDR1 LGHNT, CDR2 FRNRAP. This CDR3 is 11 amino acids long. As DNA, the CDR3 is TGTGCTAGTGGGCGGGGCGGTGAAGCTTTCTTT. Protein product: CASGRGGEAFF.

The chain recombines TRBV7-2 with TRBJ1-5; TRBD1 aligns across 7 bases. Germline CDR1 and CDR2: SGHTA and FQGNSA. This CDR3 has 14 amino acids. V dropped 3 bases and J dropped 5; count of bases not matched to a gene: 4. Here the CDR3 reads CASSFRQGDQPQHF. The CDR3 region has the DNA TGTGCCAGCAGCTTCCGACAGGGAGATCAGCCCCAGCATTTT.

V is TRBV19 and J is TRBJ1-2; D gene uncertain. With 6 bases removed from V and 5 bases from J, the gap between germline ends came to 13 bases. The germline gives CDR1 LNHDA, CDR2 SQIVND (reference sequence). This CDR3 comprises 13 residues. This CDR3 is CASRSGGRYGYTF. CDR3 coding DNA: TGTGCCAGTAGGTCGGGCGGGAGATATGGCTACACCTTC.

The sample holds one count of this clone. The chain has TRBV2 and TRBJ1-5; the D gene is possibly TRBD1 (5 bases). The CDR3 covers 16 residues. CDR1 is SNHLY, CDR2 FYNNEI, per germline. Trimming cost V 4 bases and J 0 bases, with 13 bases left between them. CDR3 bases: TGTGCCAGCAGTGTCGGCAGGGCATATAGCAATCAGCCCCAGCATTTT. This encodes CASSVGRAYSNQPQHF.

The genes are TRBV9 and TRBJ1-4; a weak D match, TRBD1 (5 bases). CDR3 size: 16 residues. CDR1 is SGDLS, CDR2 YYNGEE, per germline. V lost 5 bases and J lost 0, with 14 bases in between. The CDR3 here is CASSANPGPTNEKLFF. CDR3 coding DNA: TGTGCCAGCAGTGCCAACCCAGGGCCAACTAATGAAAAACTGTTTTTT.

This clone was seen just once. This chain links TRBV6-1 with TRBJ2-1, with 14 bases identical to TRBD2. This CDR3 is built from 18 residues. V lost 4 bases, J lost 5 bases, and 10 bases stayed unmatched. Germline-derived CDR1 and CDR2 are MNHNS and SASEGT. The CDR3 DNA follows: TGTGCCAGCAGTGCCAATATACCGGGACTAGCGGGAGACAATGAGCAGTTCTTC. Amino acid sequence: CASSANIPGLAGDNEQFF.

The V gene is TRBV9, the J gene TRBJ2-7; weak D call: TRBD2 (6 bases). Trimming removed 2 bases from V and 2 bases from J, with 14 bases in between. The CDR3 is 15 amino acids. Germline V gene sequence: CDR1 SGDLS, CDR2 YYNGEE. The CDR3, as DNA: TGTGCCAGCAGCGTTGGAGGGGAGCGTCCCTACGAGCAGTACTTC. Its translation is CASSVGGERPYEQYF.

The chain carries TRBV4-2 and TRBJ1-5, with D perhaps TRBD1 (6 bases). The CDR3 is 13 residues long. Trimming cost V 0 bases and J 9 bases, with 9 bases left between them. CDR1 is LGHNA, CDR2 YNFKEQ, per germline. CDR3 loop: CASSQDRGGPQHF. As DNA, the CDR3 is TGTGCCAGCAGCCAAGACAGGGGAGGGCCCCAGCATTTT.

The chain recombines TRBV15 with TRBJ1-1, with D tentatively TRBD1 (5 bases). The ends were cut back, 4 bases at V and 1 base at J, with 25 bases in the middle. Germline lookup yields CDR1 LNHNV and CDR2 YYDKDF (reference sequence). This CDR3 region has 19 residues. CDR3 sequence reads: CATSTHLGTFVSENTEAFF. CDR3 in DNA: TGTGCCACCAGCACACACTTGGGGACTTTTGTCAGCGAGAACACTGAAGCTTTCTTT. Variable domain in full (rest from reference TRBV15 and TRBJ1-1): DAMVIQNPRYQVTQFGKPVTLSCSQTLNHNVMYWYQQKSSQAPKLLFHYYDKDFNNEADTPDNFQSRRPNTSFCFLDIRSPGLGDTAMYLCATSTHLGTFVSENTEAFFGQGTRLTVV.

The J gene is TRBJ2-5, the V gene TRBV14; perhaps TRBD2 as D (5 bases). CDR1 and CDR2 from the germline V gene are SGHDN and FVKESK. Trimming took off 5 bases at V and 5 bases at J, with 12 bases between the two ends. The CDR3 has 13 amino acids. The CDR3 DNA reads as TGTGCCAGCAGCGCGAGGGCCGTCGAGACCCAGTACTTC. Translating it yields CASSARAVETQYF.

The chain uses TRBV5-8 and TRBJ1-1, with D unresolved. Trimming removed 1 base at V and 2 bases at J, with 24 bases between. This CDR3 region has 19 residues. The germline V gene encodes CDR1 SGHTS and CDR2 YDEGEE. The CDR3 DNA reads as TGTGCCAGCAGCTTGTGGGCAGACGTAGCCTTCCCGTCAAACACTGAAGCTTTCTTT. This gives the protein CASSLWADVAFPSNTEAFF.

The rearrangement links TRBV19 to TRBJ2-3; the match to TRBD1 covers 7 bases. V shed 4 bases and J 5 bases; nucleotides not matched to a gene: 12. Germline lookup yields CDR1 LNHDA and CDR2 SQIVND (reference sequence). CDR3 length equals 16 residues. The CDR3 bases are TGTGCCAGTAGTACCCCGACGGCCTCAGGGGGAGATACGCAGTATTTT. Translation: CASSTPTASGGDTQYF.

The chain combines TRBV27 with TRBJ1-2, with D maybe TRBD1 (5 bases). Germline CDR1 reads MNHEY; CDR2 reads SMNVEV (reference sequence). The V end lost 4 bases, the J end lost 0 bases, and 6 bases lay between the germline ends. The CDR3 extends over 13 amino acids. In DNA, the CDR3 is TGTGCCAGCAGTTCGGGGGCTAACTATGGCTACACCTTC. Protein sequence: CASSSGANYGYTF.

The V gene is TRBV28, the J gene TRBJ1-5; D is possibly TRBD1 (5 bases). V lost 11 bases and J lost 0, with 11 bases in between. Germline lookup yields CDR1 MDHEN and CDR2 SYDVKM. This CDR3 comprises 13 residues. CDR3 in DNA: TGTGCCGTACGACAGTATAGCAATCAGCCCCAGCATTTT. Translated: CAVRQYSNQPQHF.

V usage is TRBV12-3 or TRBV12-4 and J usage is TRBJ2-5, with D uncertain. The V gene lost 3 bases and the J gene lost 2 bases, with 7 bases spanning the gap. The CDR3 consists of 13 residues. The CDR3 spells CASSFNRQETQYF. CDR3 bases: TGTGCCAGCAGTTTTAACAGACAAGAGACCCAGTACTTC.

V and J are TRBV6-6 and TRBJ1-1; D gene unclear. The V gene's germline CDR1 is MNHNY and CDR2 SVGAGI (reference sequence). The germline V and J ends were trimmed by 2 bases and 3 bases, with 7 bases remaining between them. The CDR3 runs to 13 residues. This CDR3 is CASSYAVYTEAFF. The CDR3 bases are TGTGCCAGCAGTTACGCGGTTTACACTGAAGCTTTCTTT.

V usage is TRBV30 and J usage is TRBJ2-1; 8 nucleotides line up with TRBD2. CDR3 length: 15 amino acids. V shed 3 bases and J 2 bases; nucleotides not matched to a gene: 6. Looked up from germline, CDR1 is GTSNPN and CDR2 is SVGIG (reference sequence). CDR3 sequence reads: CAWRVTSGAYNEQFF. In DNA form, the CDR3 reads TGTGCCTGGAGAGTTACTAGCGGAGCCTACAATGAGCAGTTCTTC.

This chain connects TRBV30 to TRBJ1-3; D unclear. The CDR3 runs 17 residues. From germline, CDR1 is GTSNPN and CDR2 SVGIG (reference sequence). Between the trimmed V and J ends, which lost 2 bases and 0 bases, there was a span of 17 bases. CDR3 nucleotides: TGTGCCTGGAGTAAGGATCCGGCGGTCTCCTCTGGAAACACCATATATTTT. Protein product: CAWSKDPAVSSGNTIYF. Full variable domain (rest looked up from reference TRBV30 and TRBJ1-3): SQTIHQWPATLVQPVGSPLSLECTVEGTSNPNLYWYRQAAGRGLQLLFYSVGIGQISSEVPQNLSASRPQDRQFILSSKKLLLSDSGFYLCAWSKDPAVSSGNTIYFGEGSWLTVV.

The CDR3 region has the DNA TGTGCCAGCAGCTTCGCTCCGGGACTGGGAGTGATTGAAGAGACCCAGTACTTC. This translates into CASSFAPGLGVIEETQYF. The chain has TRBV5-5 and TRBJ2-5, with D possibly being TRBD2 (6 bases). There are 18 residues in the CDR3. Between the trimmed V and J ends, which lost 2 bases and 3 bases, there was a span of 23 bases. Germline loops: CDR1 SGHKS, CDR2 YYEKEE (reference sequence).

The V call is TRBV11-2, the J call TRBJ2-7; 9 nucleotides align to TRBD2. The CDR3 contains 15 residues. With 4 bases clipped from V and 4 bases from J, the junction kept 8 bases outside the gene matches. Germline V gene sequence: CDR1 SGHAT, CDR2 FQNNGV. The CDR3 loop is CASSYSGSLGYEQYF. The CDR3 DNA sequence: TGTGCCAGCAGCTATAGCGGGAGTTTAGGGTACGAGCAGTACTTC. The full variable domain, rest sourced from reference TRBV11-2 and TRBJ2-7, is EAGVAQSPRYKIIEKRQSVAFWCNPISGHATLYWYQQILGQGPKLLIQFQNNGVVDDSQLPKDRFSAERLKGVDSTLKIQPAKLEDSAVYLCASSYSGSLGYEQYFGPGTRLTVT.

The chain combines TRBV5-1 with TRBJ1-1; D is ambiguous. This CDR3 contains 13 residues. Germline V lookup: CDR1 SGHRS, CDR2 YFSETQ. Deletions cut 4 bases from V and 8 bases from J, with 15 bases between. CDR3 in DNA: TGCGCCAGCAGCGCCGAGGACGGGTACGAAGCTTTCTTT. Its protein is CASSAEDGYEAFF. The entire variable domain, with the rest obtained from reference TRBV5-1 and TRBJ1-1, is as follows: KAGVTQTPRYLIKTRGQQVTLSCSPISGHRSVSWYQQTPGQGLQFLFEYFSETQRNKGNFPGRFSGRQFSNSRSEMNVSTLELGDSALYLCASSAEDGYEAFFGQGTRLTVV.

The chain recombines TRBV28 with TRBJ2-5, with 10 bases matching TRBD2. Trimming cost V 6 bases and J 4 bases; bases outside gene matches: 5. Germline V gene sequence: CDR1 MDHEN, CDR2 SYDVKM. The CDR3 contains 14 residues. The CDR3 reads CASRAGGPGETQYF. The CDR3 coding sequence is TGTGCCAGCAGAGCGGGAGGGCCCGGAGAGACCCAGTACTTC.

This clone was recorded once. V is TRBV30 and J is TRBJ1-5; no definite D call. This CDR3 is built from 13 residues. V was shortened by 5 bases and J by 6 bases, with 14 bases between the two germline ends. Germline values: CDR1 GTSNPN, CDR2 SVGIG (reference sequence). This chain's CDR3 is CAWGSGLSQPQHF. In nucleotides, the CDR3 is TGTGCCTGGGGGAGCGGTTTATCTCAGCCCCAGCATTTT.

The gene calls are TRBV30 and TRBJ2-1, with no clear D. V lost 4 bases and J lost 3, with 4 bases in between. This CDR3 has 11 amino acids. In germline, CDR1 is GTSNPN, CDR2 SVGIG (reference sequence). The CDR3 DNA is TGTGCCTGGACCGGCTACAATGAGCAGTTCTTC. Protein sequence: CAWTGYNEQFF.